A single sample is the source of the 24 T cell receptor beta chains below, sequenced in a study of relationships among human T cell subsets. TCR alpha and beta CDR3s were amplified from mRNA by semiquantitative ARM-PCR. ARM-PCR used tagged nested gene-specific primers, then communal superprimers for exponential amplification. TCRdb independently ran MiXCR on the multiplex PCR reads; one entry per CDR3 protein. The profile shows about 13,000 distinct CDR3 sequences, over 60% of them singletons. Th1 cells were collected as flow-through following bead selections for CD25, CD56 and CD294. The specimen sequenced was CD4+ Th1 cells sorted from blood. Receptor source: a man between 40 and 49 years old in good health.

This chain's CDR3 is CASTPGGRYVGYTF. The CDR3 nucleotides are TGCGCCAGCACCCCGGGGGGCAGATATGTTGGCTACACCTTC. The chain joins TRBV5-1 to TRBJ1-2; perhaps TRBD1 as D (6 bases). This CDR3 region has 14 residues. Germline CDR1 and CDR2: SGHRS and YFSETQ. With 6 bases removed from V and 7 bases from J, the gap between germline ends came to 19 bases.

This clonotype was seen only a few times. A junction end diverges from the germline sequence, so it may reflect a read error. The CDR3 protein is CAGGRLIYDYTF. CDR3 in DNA: TGTGCCGGGGGAAGGCTGATCTATGACTACACCTTC. The V and J genes are TRBV30 and TRBJ1-2, with D maybe TRBD1 (5 bases). Germline CDR1 reads GTSNPN; CDR2 reads SVGIG (reference sequence). The CDR3 is 12 amino acids.

This clonotype was counted only a few times. This chain joins TRBV20-1 and TRBJ2-7; D is perhaps TRBD1 or TRBD2 (6 bases each). The CDR3 has 12 residues. The germline V and J ends were trimmed by 3 bases and 8 bases, with 14 bases remaining between them. Germline V gene lookup returns CDR1 DFQATT and CDR2 SNEGSKA (reference sequence). The DNA of the CDR3 is TGCAGTGCTAGCCGGGGGCCCGGGCAGCAGTACTTC. It translates to CSASRGPGQQYF.

This chain connects TRBV7-8 to TRBJ2-1, with a tentative D call TRBD2 (6 bases). CDR3 length equals 13 residues. Germline V gene data show CDR1 as SGHVS and CDR2 as FQNEAQ. Trimming took 0 bases from V and 15 from J, leaving 15 bases between them. CDR3 loop: CASSLARGPHPFF. DNA for the CDR3: TGTGCCAGCAGCTTAGCGCGGGGCCCTCACCCGTTCTTC.

The chain joins TRBV4-2 to TRBJ1-5; a possible D gene is TRBD1 (5 bases). Trimming removed 0 bases from V and 4 bases from J, with 16 bases in between. The germline V gene has CDR1 LGHNA and CDR2 YNFKEQ. The length of the CDR3 is 17 residues. Here the CDR3 DNA reads TGTGCCAGCAGCCAAGATCTCGTAGGGGCTCGAAATCAGCCCCAGCATTTT. As protein: CASSQDLVGARNQPQHF.

The chain joins TRBV19 to TRBJ2-3; D not resolved. Trimming took 7 bases from V and 2 from J, leaving 16 bases between them. Germline V CDR1 and CDR2: LNHDA, SQIVND (reference sequence). The CDR3 has 15 amino acids. This CDR3 reads CASTIGLQSTDTQYF. For the CDR3, the DNA is TGTGCCAGTACCATTGGGCTCCAATCCACAGATACGCAGTATTTT. The whole variable domain, filled in from reference TRBV19 and TRBJ2-3, reads DGGITQSPKYLFRKEGQNVTLSCEQNLNHDAMYWYRQDPGQGLRLIYYSQIVNDFQKGDIAEGYSVSREKKESFPLTVTSAQKNPTAFYLCASTIGLQSTDTQYFGPGTRLTVL.

The chain joins TRBV11-2 to TRBJ2-7, with no clear D. V shed 5 bases and J shed 7 bases, with 27 bases lying between them. The V gene's germline CDR1 is SGHAT and CDR2 FQNNGV. The CDR3 spans 17 residues. CDR3 protein: CASSPDLESAGTREQYF. CDR3 nucleotide sequence: TGTGCCAGCAGCCCTGACCTAGAATCTGCCGGAACACGAGAGCAGTACTTC. The full variable domain, completed using reference TRBV11-2 and TRBJ2-7, is EAGVAQSPRYKIIEKRQSVAFWCNPISGHATLYWYQQILGQGPKLLIQFQNNGVVDDSQLPKDRFSAERLKGVDSTLKIQPAKLEDSAVYLCASSPDLESAGTREQYFGPGTRLTVT.

The chain joins TRBV11-2 to TRBJ2-2, with no clear D. CDR1 SGHAT and CDR2 FQNNGV come from the germline V gene. This CDR3 is 13 amino acids long. The V and J ends lost 11 bases and 0 bases respectively, with 10 bases between them. In nucleotides, the CDR3 is TGTGCCTGCCCGCCGACGAACACCGGGGAGCTGTTTTTT. It encodes CACPPTNTGELFF.

This clonotype was counted between two and nine times. The chain employs TRBV18 and TRBJ1-1, with D possibly being TRBD1 (5 bases). The V gene's germline CDR1 is KGHSH and CDR2 LQKENI. Trimming stripped 3 bases from V and 5 bases from J, with 19 bases between. This CDR3 is built from 16 residues. This chain's CDR3 is CASSPPTGTKDTEAFF. Written as DNA, the CDR3 is TGTGCCAGCTCACCGCCGACCGGGACGAAAGATACTGAAGCTTTCTTT.

The chain joins TRBV7-9 to TRBJ2-1, with D tentatively TRBD2 (6 bases). V lost 4 bases and J lost 8, with 18 bases in between. CDR3 length equals 15 residues. Per the germline V gene, CDR1 is SEHNR and CDR2 is FQNEAQ (reference sequence). CDR3 region: CASSSLRDSVYEQFF. The CDR3 DNA sequence: TGTGCCAGCAGCTCCCTCCGGGACTCCGTATATGAGCAGTTCTTC.

The chain uses TRBV5-1 and TRBJ2-7; perhaps TRBD1 as D (5 bases). CDR1 is SGHRS, CDR2 YFSETQ, per germline. The V end was cut by 2 bases, the J end by 2 bases, with 11 bases between. This CDR3 contains 14 residues. CDR3 nucleotide sequence: TGCGCCAGCAGCTTAAGGACAAGTACCTACGAGCAGTACTTC. Translating gives CASSLRTSTYEQYF. The full variable domain, with the rest looked up from reference TRBV5-1 and TRBJ2-7, is KAGVTQTPRYLIKTRGQQVTLSCSPISGHRSVSWYQQTPGQGLQFLFEYFSETQRNKGNFPGRFSGRQFSNSRSEMNVSTLELGDSALYLCASSLRTSTYEQYFGPGTRLTVT.

V usage is TRBV20-1 and J usage is TRBJ1-6; D gene uncertain. Trimming shortened V by 1 base and J by 8 bases, and 6 bases separated the two germline ends. Germline loops: CDR1 DFQATT, CDR2 SNEGSKA (reference sequence). The CDR3 contains 12 residues. CDR3 loop: CSARAGDSPLHF. Written as DNA, the CDR3 is TGCAGTGCTAGAGCAGGAGATTCACCCCTCCACTTT.

The rearrangement uses TRBV13 and TRBJ1-1, with D maybe TRBD1 (5 bases). Per the germline V gene, CDR1 is PRHDT and CDR2 is FYEKMQ (reference sequence). The CDR3 extends over 16 amino acids. V shed 5 bases and J shed 0 bases, with 16 bases lying between them. CDR3 sequence reads: CASSITGLNMNTEAFF. The CDR3 nucleotides are TGTGCCAGCAGCATAACAGGACTCAACATGAACACTGAAGCTTTCTTT.

This clonotype was observed a single time. V and J are TRBV6-5 and TRBJ1-5; D might be TRBD1 (5 bases). CDR3 length: 14 amino acids. Trimming removed 8 bases from V and 6 bases from J, with 17 bases in between. Germline V gene data show CDR1 as MNHEY and CDR2 as SVGAGI. CDR3 residues: CASGLMGGTQPQHF. As DNA, the CDR3 is TGTGCCAGCGGCTTGATGGGGGGAACTCAGCCCCAGCATTTT.

This clonotype was recorded once. The J gene is TRBJ1-1, the V gene TRBV20-1; D is unresolved. The V end lost 7 bases, the J end lost 1 base, and 10 bases lay between the germline ends. Germline V gene lookup returns CDR1 DFQATT and CDR2 SNEGSKA (reference sequence). The CDR3 contains 12 residues. In nucleotides, the CDR3 is TGCAGTGTGTATGGGGAGAACACTGAAGCTTTCTTT. Encoded protein: CSVYGENTEAFF.

The V and J genes are TRBV28 and TRBJ2-5; D unclear. Germline CDR1 reads MDHEN; CDR2 reads SYDVKM. The length of the CDR3 is 13 residues. Between the trimmed V and J ends, which lost 1 base and 5 bases, there was a span of 8 bases. This chain's CDR3 is CASSLFQLETQYF. CDR3 in DNA: TGTGCCAGCAGTTTATTCCAGTTGGAGACCCAGTACTTC.

The J gene is TRBJ1-1, the V gene TRBV12-3 or TRBV12-4; D is possibly TRBD1 (5 bases). CDR3 size: 15 residues. V was trimmed by 6 bases and J by 1 base, leaving 15 bases between them. The CDR3 nucleotides are TGTGCCAGCAGGGACGACGGGGCTACGAACACTGAAGCTTTCTTT. Amino acids: CASRDDGATNTEAFF.

The chain is built from TRBV27 and TRBJ2-1; D is uncertain. The germline CDR1 and CDR2 sequences are MNHEY and SMNVEV (reference sequence). With 5 bases removed from V and 4 bases from J, the gap between germline ends came to 6 bases. This CDR3 is built from 12 residues. CDR3 loop: CASSPSYNEQFF. CDR3 bases: TGTGCCAGCAGTCCCTCATACAATGAGCAGTTCTTC.

This clonotype was counted once. V gene TRBV27 combines with J gene TRBJ2-1; 9 nucleotides align to TRBD1. The CDR3 consists of 16 residues. Germline V lookup: CDR1 MNHEY, CDR2 SMNVEV (reference sequence). With V trimmed by 3 bases and J by 7 bases, 10 bases remained unmatched. The CDR3 here is CASSLAGTGRINEQFF. The CDR3 nucleotides are TGTGCCAGCAGTTTGGCCGGGACAGGGAGGATAAATGAGCAGTTCTTC.

A few counts support this clonotype. This chain joins TRBV10-3 and TRBJ1-4; D might be TRBD1 (6 bases). V was shortened by 5 bases and J by 6 bases, with 10 bases between the two germline ends. Germline assignment: CDR1 ENHRY and CDR2 SYGVKD. The CDR3 is 13 residues long. Written as DNA, the CDR3 is TGTGCCATCAGTACAGGGAGGGATGAAAAACTGTTTTTT. It encodes CAISTGRDEKLFF.

This chain connects TRBV28 to TRBJ2-7; D remains unclear. Trimming took off 6 bases at V and 2 bases at J, with 14 bases between the two ends. CDR3 length equals 14 residues. Germline CDR1 reads MDHEN; CDR2 reads SYDVKM. CDR3 nucleotide sequence: TGTGCCAGCAGCCTTCCTGGGCGTACCTACGAGCAGTACTTC. It codes for CASSLPGRTYEQYF.

The chain uses TRBV12-3 or TRBV12-4 and TRBJ2-5; D gene unclear. CDR3 length equals 12 residues. The V end was cut by 7 bases, the J end by 5 bases, with 11 bases between. The CDR3 DNA follows: TGTGCCAGCAAAGACAATCGGGAGACCCAGTACTTC. This translates into CASKDNRETQYF.

The chain is built from TRBV28 and TRBJ2-1, with D perhaps matching TRBD1 or TRBD2 (5 bases each). V dropped 6 bases and J dropped 8 bases, with 14 bases sitting between them. The CDR3 has 13 residues. Per the germline V gene, CDR1 is MDHEN and CDR2 is SYDVKM. CDR3 region: CASRGEWGHEQFF. In nucleotides, the CDR3 is TGTGCCAGCAGGGGGGAATGGGGCCATGAGCAGTTCTTC. The entire variable domain, with the rest obtained from reference TRBV28 and TRBJ2-1, is as follows: DVKVTQSSRYLVKRTGEKVFLECVQDMDHENMFWYRQDPGLGLRLIYFSYDVKMKEKGDIPEGYSVSREKKERFSLILESASTNQTSMYLCASRGEWGHEQFFGPGTRLTVL.

CDR3 amino acids: CASSLGPGLSSTEAFF. In DNA form, the CDR3 reads TGTGCCAGCAGCTTAGGTCCGGGCTTATCGAGCACTGAAGCTTTCTTT. The chain has TRBV11-2 and TRBJ1-1; D remains unclear. This CDR3 has 16 residues. V was clipped by 1 base and J by 4 bases, with 16 bases between them. Germline CDR1 is SGHAT and CDR2 is FQNNGV.